This T cell receptor (beta chain) was profiled in a study of blood T cells in healthy people across ages (dated by TCRdb to between 2014 and 2017). Background on the whole study: In model experiments, template switching captured about one uniquely barcoded TCR beta cDNA molecule for every two T cells. The donors were divided into four age groups: young (average around 16 years), middle-aged (about 41), aged (roughly 60) and long-lived (around 87). To track age-related changes in TCR beta repertoire diversity, the study relied on deep sequencing normalized with unique cDNA molecular identifiers. Two additional independent replicas of 1 million unique cDNA reads from the same blood draw were analyzed for two donors (one aged 18 to 30 and one aged 80 or older). To avoid experimental bias, donors of different ages were randomly spread across the sequencing lanes.

Library prep was done by 5' RACE. Sequencing used an Illumina HiSeq 2500. A second PCR of about 7 to 12 cycles was performed with a sample-barcoded 5' primer and a J-beta primer mix. Each TCR beta cDNA molecule received a unique molecular identifier from a template-switch 5' adaptor carrying 12 random nucleotides. At least 2.5 million CDR3-containing paired-end reads were obtained from each sample. First-strand cDNA was synthesized from all RNA with the Mint cDNA synthesis kit, primed by a TRBC-specific oligonucleotide. Following uracil-DNA glycosylase treatment, a first 18-cycle PCR with universal primers M1SS and BC2_uni_R was performed on all cDNA. Concerning the study's data processing: Normalization of each sample was performed by random selection of 1 million high-quality reads, each carrying a distinct molecular identifier. Reads sharing molecular identifiers were discarded rather than binned into consensus sequences. MiTCR, with a Q25 quality threshold and the strictest error-elimination algorithm, was used for CDR3 identification, clonotype clustering and error correction. A nonparametric unseen species model with Euler transformation was used to estimate a lower bound on total TCR beta diversity. Clones were called with MiXCR by TCRdb after fastp trimmed the public reads at Q25, and only in-frame beta chains were retained. Entries that share a CDR3 protein sequence are merged under the most common genes and DNA. The authors' filters were not applied to this entry. The sample table contains about 730,000 distinct CDR3 sequences; only one count was recorded for more than 40% of them. Less than 25% of the sample is held by the ten biggest clonotypes.

Points on this clonotype: No cognate antigen has been identified for it. No much larger clone is present one base from it, and per-base qualities are unavailable.

The donors were roughly 39 Caucasian individuals from Russia, aged about 6 to 95 years, who were systemically healthy. Each donor gave around 9.5 milliliters of peripheral blood, collected into EDTA-treated Vacutainer tubes. Ficoll-Paque density-gradient centrifugation was used to isolate PBMCs, with at least 6 million per sample. Trizol reagent was used to extract total RNA from PBMCs, with at least 6 micrograms per sample. For every donor, an aliquot of PBMCs went through flow cytometry to measure the percentages of naive CD45RAhigh/CD27high T cells. What the authors observed across the whole study: There was a strong correlation between observed TCR beta diversity and the percentage of naive T cells measured by flow cytometry. Compared with the aged group, more naive CD4+ T cells, fewer expanded clones and increased TCR diversity were shown by the long-lived group, suggesting age selection. As age increased, observed TCR beta diversity per million T cells dropped in a roughly linear way, and a significant reduction was already evident by age around 41. Since profiling was done on bulk unsorted PBMCs, naive and antigen-experienced compartments could not be conclusively compared. Estimates of total diversity based on one million sequenced T cells were regarded as lower bounds and as underestimates. Because donor CMV infection status was unknown, age-related changes in expanded clonotypes were potentially confounded.

At the junction V is shortened by 4 bases and J by 2 bases, with 12 bases in between. For CDR1 and CDR2, the germline V gene lists SNHLY and FYNNEI. Inclusive of the bounding cysteine and phenylalanine, the CDR3 is 15 residues long. CDR3 DNA is the only sequence kept; it has 45 bases, read in frame from the first base. This receptor was obtained from an older woman in good health. The sequenced material came from blood. The chain couples TRBV2 to TRBJ1-5, with TRBD1 tentatively as D gene (6 bases match). The DNA reads TGTGCCAGCAGTGGGACAGTGGGAGGCAATCAGCCCCAGCATTTT. The encoded protein is CASSGTVGGNQPQHF. Joined to the reference TRBV2 and TRBJ1-5 proteins, this CDR3 gives the full variable domain: EPEVTQTPSHQVTQMGQEVILRCVPISNHLYFYWYRQILGQKVEFLVSFYNNEISEKSEIFDDQFSVERPDGSNFTLKIRSTKLEDSAMYFCASSGTVGGNQPQHFGDGTRLSIL.